This T cell receptor beta chain stems from a study of CDR3 diversity in severe acne. TCRdb re-derived calls from the PCR reads in MiXCR, one entry per CDR3 protein. This sample carries 97,000 or so distinct CDR3 sequences, roughly half of them seen once, and the ten largest clones take 9.5% to 15%. The CDR3 covers 15 residues. Trimming cost V 3 bases and J 3 bases; bases outside gene matches: 1. This chain uses TRBV12-3 or TRBV12-4 with TRBJ2-5; 13 bases align to TRBD2. The TCR originated in a male donor with acne. Specimen: blood. DNA of the CDR3: TGTGCCAGCAGTTTCACTAGCGGGAGGGAAGAGACCCAGTACTTC. Residues: CASSFTSGREETQYF.